The 25 T cell receptor beta chains below all came from one sample that was sequenced in a study of shared clonotypes between healthy human individuals. In the naive CD8 group, cells lacked CD45RO and were positively selected for CCR7, so terminally differentiated effector memory CD45RA+ cells were left out. The data were produced by immunoSEQ multiplex PCR, yet TCRdb's version contains in-frame clones alone and is incomplete. This table holds about 820,000 clones, 90% to 95% found once. Sequencing was carried out using naive CD8+ T cells sorted from blood. These receptors all come from a man aged 25 to 40 in good health.

V is TRBV10-3 and J is TRBJ2-3; either TRBD1 or TRBD2 may fit D (5 bases each). Between the trimmed V and J ends, which lost 6 bases and 2 bases, there was a span of 18 bases. This CDR3 has 16 amino acids. CDR1 is ENHRY and CDR2 is SYGVKD in the germline V gene. The CDR3 DNA reads TGTGCCATCAGGGGGGAATTGGGGGACCTCACAGATACGCAGTATTTT. Amino acids: CAIRGELGDLTDTQYF.

The chain employs TRBV5-4 and TRBJ2-7, with D maybe TRBD1 (6 bases). Germline CDR1 and CDR2: SGHNT and YYREEE (reference sequence). The V and J ends lost 7 bases and 7 bases respectively, with 12 bases between them. This CDR3 is 11 amino acids long. The CDR3 bases are TGTGCCAGCCGCTCGAGGGGGGAGCAGTACTTC. Translated, it gives CASRSRGEQYF.

This rearrangement joins TRBV7-8 to TRBJ2-2, with TRBD2 matching 8 bases. Germline V CDR1 and CDR2: SGHVS, FQNEAQ. J lost 7 bases, V lost 5 bases, and 3 bases had no gene match. This CDR3 has 13 residues. The CDR3 DNA sequence: TGTGCCAGCAGCATCAGCGGGAGCGGGGAGCTGTTTTTT. This sequence encodes CASSISGSGELFF.

This chain links TRBV6-1 with TRBJ2-3, with TRBD2 matching over 13 bases. J was trimmed by 6 bases and V by 4 bases; bases with no gene match: 7. The CDR3 contains 16 residues. Germline lookup yields CDR1 MNHNS and CDR2 SASEGT. DNA of the CDR3: TGTGCCAGCAGTGGATGGACTAGCGGGAGAGCTGATACGCAGTATTTT. This gives the protein CASSGWTSGRADTQYF.

V is TRBV9 and J is TRBJ2-5; D not resolved. CDR1 and CDR2 (germline): SGDLS, YYNGEE. The CDR3 sequence is 15 residues long. Trimming left V 2 bases short and J 1 base short, with 12 bases between. CDR3 amino acids: CASSVDGSLQETQYF. CDR3 coding DNA: TGTGCCAGCAGCGTTGACGGCAGCCTCCAAGAGACCCAGTACTTC.

This sequence joins TRBV11-2 and TRBJ2-7; D perhaps matches TRBD1 (5 bases). CDR1 is SGHAT and CDR2 is FQNNGV in the germline V gene. The CDR3 is made up of 12 amino acids. With 6 bases removed from V and 2 bases from J, the gap between germline ends came to 8 bases. CDR3 residues: CASRSGTYEQYF. The CDR3 nucleotides are TGTGCCAGCAGGTCAGGGACCTACGAGCAGTACTTC.

CDR3 residues: CASSVPEYRGGYEQYF. The CDR3 DNA reads as TGTGCCAGCAGCGTACCGGAATACAGGGGTGGGTACGAGCAGTACTTC. The V call is TRBV7-9, the J call TRBJ2-7; 7 bases fit TRBD1. After removal of 5 bases from V and 4 bases from J, the junction contained 14 bases not matched to a gene. Germline values: CDR1 SEHNR, CDR2 FQNEAQ (reference sequence). This CDR3 has 16 amino acids.

This clone appeared a single time. This chain links TRBV27 with TRBJ2-1; unclear D gene. V was shortened by 5 bases and J by 4 bases, with 15 bases between the two germline ends. The CDR3 consists of 15 residues. Germline assignment: CDR1 MNHEY and CDR2 SMNVEV (reference sequence). The CDR3 DNA reads TGTGCCAGCAGTCAACCCAGGCGGATTTACAATGAGCAGTTCTTC. Protein product: CASSQPRRIYNEQFF.

The rearrangement uses TRBV4-3 and TRBJ1-1; unclear D gene. CDR3 length: 13 residues. Trimming took off 0 bases at V and 9 bases at J, with 11 bases between the two ends. Per the germline V gene, CDR1 is LGHNA and CDR2 is YSLEER. Here the CDR3 DNA reads TGCGCCAGCAGCCAAGATCAGGCAGGAAAAGCTTTCTTT. Translating it yields CASSQDQAGKAFF.

The chain employs TRBV27 and TRBJ1-1; D is possibly TRBD1 (5 bases). The germline CDR1 and CDR2 sequences are MNHEY and SMNVEV (reference sequence). Deletions cut 3 bases from V and 6 bases from J, with 11 bases between. The CDR3 is 13 residues long. The CDR3 DNA reads as TGTGCCAGCAGTTTTTCGAGAGGGGCTGAAGCTTTCTTT. It translates to CASSFSRGAEAFF.

Comment on this clone: Different DNA sequences within this sample yield the same CDR3. The chain has TRBV29-1 and TRBJ1-1, with no clear D. The CDR3 is 12 residues long. Trimming took 6 bases from V and 1 from J, leaving 9 bases between them. Germline values: CDR1 SQVTM, CDR2 ANQGSEA. The CDR3 coding sequence is TGCAGCGTGGCCGACGGGAACACTGAAGCTTTCTTT. It specifies CSVADGNTEAFF.

The chain joins TRBV9 to TRBJ2-7; TRBD2 is a possible D gene (6 bases). V gave up 4 bases and J gave up 4 bases, with 15 bases separating them. From germline, CDR1 is SGDLS and CDR2 YYNGEE. There are 14 residues in the CDR3. The CDR3 nucleotides are TGTGCCAGCAGCACATCCGTGGGGGGTTACGAGCAGTACTTC. Amino acid sequence: CASSTSVGGYEQYF.

The chain carries TRBV7-9 and TRBJ1-4, with D possibly matching TRBD1 (5 bases). The CDR3 is 13 residues long. Germline loops: CDR1 SEHNR, CDR2 FQNEAQ (reference sequence). V gave up 3 bases and J gave up 4 bases, with 6 bases separating them. CDR3 protein: CASSFDSNEKLFF. CDR3 DNA: TGTGCCAGCAGCTTCGACAGTAATGAAAAACTGTTTTTT.

The gene calls are TRBV19 and TRBJ2-7; D gene unclear. Germline CDR1 and CDR2: LNHDA and SQIVND (reference sequence). The CDR3 has 10 amino acids. The V end was cut by 10 bases, the J end by 12 bases, with 16 bases between. The CDR3 DNA sequence: TGTGCCACCGTGTTACTAAGTCCGTACTTC. Translation: CATVLLSPYF.

The genes are TRBV7-9 and TRBJ2-7; D ambiguous. From germline, CDR1 is SEHNR and CDR2 FQNEAQ (reference sequence). CDR3 length equals 13 residues. Trimming removed 5 bases from V and 1 base from J, with 9 bases in between. The CDR3 sequence is CASSPPTSYEQYF. CDR3 sequence (DNA): TGTGCCAGCAGCCCCCCGACTTCCTACGAGCAGTACTTC.

This clone has a single count. This sequence joins TRBV7-9 and TRBJ2-7; D perhaps matches TRBD1 (6 bases). From germline, CDR1 is SEHNR and CDR2 FQNEAQ (reference sequence). The V and J ends lost 4 bases and 8 bases respectively, with 12 bases between them. The length of the CDR3 is 12 residues. The CDR3 spells CASSSTGMKQYF. The CDR3 region has the DNA TGTGCCAGCAGCTCTACAGGGATGAAGCAGTACTTC.

This chain links TRBV9 with TRBJ1-1, with 9 bases matching TRBD1. CDR3 length: 16 residues. J lost 6 bases, V lost 5 bases, and 14 bases had no gene match. Germline assignment: CDR1 SGDLS and CDR2 YYNGEE. The CDR3 sequence: CASSLGGTGQRAEAFF. The CDR3 nucleotides are TGTGCCAGCAGTCTAGGCGGGACAGGGCAGAGGGCTGAAGCTTTCTTT.

The chain recombines TRBV4-1 with TRBJ2-1, with 7 bases lining up with TRBD2. This CDR3 has 13 residues. CDR1 and CDR2 from the germline V gene are MGHRA and YSYEKL. V lost 4 bases and J lost 8; bases outside the gene matches: 5. The CDR3 region is CASSRGLGYEQFF. CDR3 in DNA: TGCGCCAGCAGCCGCGGACTAGGTTATGAGCAGTTCTTC.

This chain uses TRBV9 with TRBJ2-3; D gene ambiguous. CDR1 and CDR2 (germline): SGDLS, YYNGEE. The CDR3 spans 17 residues. Trimming stripped 4 bases from V and 2 bases from J, with 20 bases between. The CDR3 DNA reads as TGTGCCAGCAGCCCTGACGCTCTCCAAACGTCCACAGATACGCAGTATTTT. Its translation: CASSPDALQTSTDTQYF.

The chain uses TRBV13 and TRBJ2-7, with D perhaps TRBD1 (6 bases). Trimming took 2 bases from V and 3 from J, leaving 17 bases between them. Germline-derived CDR1 and CDR2 are PRHDT and FYEKMQ (reference sequence). The CDR3 covers 16 residues. The CDR3 DNA is TGTGCCAGCAGCTTACCGCAGGGACAAATTGACTACGAGCAGTACTTC. As protein: CASSLPQGQIDYEQYF. The full variable domain, in which reference TRBV13 and TRBJ2-7 provide the parts outside the CDR3, is AAGVIQSPRHLIKEKRETATLKCYPIPRHDTVYWYQQGPGQDPQFLISFYEKMQSDKGSIPDRFSAQQFSDYHSELNMSSLELGDSALYFCASSLPQGQIDYEQYFGPGTRLTVT.

The rearrangement links TRBV30 to TRBJ2-7; a possible D gene is TRBD2 (7 bases). This CDR3 has 14 amino acids. With 2 bases removed from V and 5 bases from J, the gap between germline ends came to 16 bases. Per germline, CDR1 GTSNPN and CDR2 SVGIG (reference sequence). CDR3 protein: CAWSPGGGSNEQYF. CDR3 DNA sequence: TGTGCCTGGAGTCCGGGGGGCGGGAGTAACGAGCAGTACTTC.

Concerning this clone: The conserved closing phenylalanine or tryptophan is absent in this CDR3, likely reflecting a read error. The chain carries TRBV6-5 and TRBJ1-2; D is unclear. CDR1 and CDR2 from the germline V gene are MNHEY and SVGAGI. Trimming removed 3 bases from V and 4 bases from J, with 9 bases in between. The CDR3 contains 13 residues. Here the CDR3 DNA reads TGTGCCAGCAGTTATTCACACTTCTATGGCTACACCTTA. Residues: CASSYSHFYGYTL.

The rearrangement uses TRBV5-1 and TRBJ1-2, with D possibly matching TRBD1 (6 bases). The germline V gene has CDR1 SGHRS and CDR2 YFSETQ. The CDR3 is made up of 14 amino acids. V was shortened by 3 bases and J by 5 bases, with 14 bases between the two germline ends. CDR3 sequence (DNA): TGCGCCAGCAGCTCCCCGGGACAAATTTATGGCTACACCTTC. Protein: CASSSPGQIYGYTF.

The chain links TRBV28 to TRBJ1-4; the D gene is possibly TRBD1 (5 bases). CDR1 is MDHEN and CDR2 is SYDVKM in the germline V gene. The CDR3 runs to 14 residues. V lost 3 bases and J lost 3, with 8 bases in between. The CDR3 sequence: CASSFAGANEKLFF. The CDR3 nucleotides read TGTGCCAGCAGTTTCGCGGGGGCTAATGAAAAACTGTTTTTT. The whole variable domain, remainder taken from reference TRBV28 and TRBJ1-4, is DVKVTQSSRYLVKRTGEKVFLECVQDMDHENMFWYRQDPGLGLRLIYFSYDVKMKEKGDIPEGYSVSREKKERFSLILESASTNQTSMYLCASSFAGANEKLFFGSGTQLSVL.

The chain links TRBV10-3 to TRBJ2-1; 9 positions match TRBD2. The CDR3 has 15 residues. V lost 3 bases and J lost 8; bases outside the gene matches: 8. Germline CDR1 and CDR2: ENHRY and SYGVKD. This CDR3 reads CAISEPGTSIDEQFF. CDR3 sequence (DNA): TGTGCCATCAGTGAACCCGGGACTAGCATCGATGAGCAGTTCTTC.